A single sample gave rise to the 16 T cell receptor beta chains below, sequenced in a study of cytomegalovirus exposure and HLA in healthy donors. The PCR made use of 60 Vbeta and 13 Jbeta primers. TCRdb's copy holds only in-frame clones and misses some; the assay was immunoSEQ multiplex PCR. The table includes 85,000 to 120,000 clones, over 55% detected once. The sample was PBMCs. The receptors originated from a female donor in good health and CMV-seronegative.

This chain links TRBV10-3 with TRBJ2-2; tentatively, D is TRBD2 (6 bases). This CDR3 region has 14 residues. The germline gives CDR1 ENHRY, CDR2 SYGVKD. V was trimmed by 6 bases and J by 4 bases, leaving 12 bases between them. CDR3 in DNA: TGTGCCATCAGGCTTCCGACTAGCACCGGGGAGCTGTTTTTT. Amino acids: CAIRLPTSTGELFF.

This clone was seen a single time. The V and J genes are TRBV7-9 and TRBJ1-1; D is unclear. The V gene lost 5 bases and the J gene lost 6 bases, with 13 bases spanning the gap. The CDR3 consists of 13 residues. Germline lookup yields CDR1 SEHNR and CDR2 FQNEAQ (reference sequence). For the CDR3, the DNA is TGTGCCAGCAGCCCCCCCGTACGGGCTGAAGCTTTCTTT. Its translation: CASSPPVRAEAFF.

The rearrangement links TRBV20-1 to TRBJ1-1; the D is unclear. In germline, CDR1 is DFQATT, CDR2 SNEGSKA (reference sequence). CDR3 length: 11 amino acids. Trimming took off 8 bases at V and 0 bases at J, with 7 bases between the two ends. The CDR3 reads CSSEVNTEAFF. The CDR3 region has the DNA TGCAGTTCAGAGGTGAACACTGAAGCTTTCTTT.

The chain links TRBV5-1 to TRBJ2-7, with 8 bases matching TRBD1. CDR1 and CDR2 (germline): SGHRS, YFSETQ. V lost 4 bases and J lost 2; bases outside the gene matches: 5. This CDR3 is built from 14 residues. The CDR3 region has the DNA TGCGCCAGCAGCCCAACAGGGGGTACCTACGAGCAGTACTTC. It translates to CASSPTGGTYEQYF. Variable domain in full (rest from reference TRBV5-1 and TRBJ2-7): KAGVTQTPRYLIKTRGQQVTLSCSPISGHRSVSWYQQTPGQGLQFLFEYFSETQRNKGNFPGRFSGRQFSNSRSEMNVSTLELGDSALYLCASSPTGGTYEQYFGPGTRLTVT.

The chain employs TRBV5-1 and TRBJ1-2; D perhaps matches TRBD1 (5 bases). Germline CDR1 reads SGHRS; CDR2 reads YFSETQ. The CDR3 extends over 12 amino acids. Trimming removed 4 bases from V and 2 bases from J, with 6 bases in between. The CDR3 loop reads CASSPGNYGYTF. CDR3 sequence (DNA): TGCGCCAGCAGCCCAGGGAACTATGGCTACACCTTC. The variable domain in full, with the rest retrieved from reference TRBV5-1 and TRBJ1-2, is KAGVTQTPRYLIKTRGQQVTLSCSPISGHRSVSWYQQTPGQGLQFLFEYFSETQRNKGNFPGRFSGRQFSNSRSEMNVSTLELGDSALYLCASSPGNYGYTFGSGTRLTVV.

V usage is TRBV19 and J usage is TRBJ1-5; D remains unclear. V was cut by 1 base and J by 3 bases, with 7 bases left in between. CDR3 length: 14 residues. CDR1 is LNHDA and CDR2 is SQIVND in the germline V gene (reference sequence). The CDR3 nucleotides read TGTGCCAGTAGTATAGGACGGGTCAATCAGCCCCAGCATTTT. This sequence encodes CASSIGRVNQPQHF.

The chain is built from TRBV5-4 and TRBJ2-5; possible D gene TRBD1, 5 bases. Trimming pared 0 bases from V and 6 bases from J, leaving 15 bases between. CDR1 and CDR2 (germline): SGHNT, YYREEE (reference sequence). This CDR3 spans 15 amino acids. The CDR3 sequence: CASSLAGRTEKTQYF. In DNA form, the CDR3 reads TGTGCCAGCAGCTTGGCAGGGCGTACGGAAAAGACCCAGTACTTC.

This sequence joins TRBV7-3 and TRBJ1-1, with a weak D call TRBD1 (5 bases). Deletions cut 2 bases from V and 5 bases from J, with 15 bases between. The CDR3 is 15 residues long. Per germline, CDR1 SGHTA and CDR2 FQGTGA. CDR3 bases: TGTGCCAGCAGCTTATATAAGGGGCCAGGGACTGAAGCTTTCTTT. Its translation is CASSLYKGPGTEAFF.

The chain has TRBV9 and TRBJ2-2; 8 bases map to TRBD2. Per the germline V gene, CDR1 is SGDLS and CDR2 is YYNGEE. CDR3 size: 14 residues. After removal of 5 bases from V and 0 bases from J, the junction contained 0 bases not matched to a gene. This chain's CDR3 is CASRREANTGELFF. CDR3 bases: TGTGCCAGCAGGCGGGAGGCGAACACCGGGGAGCTGTTTTTT.

This clone was observed a single time. This rearrangement joins TRBV19 to TRBJ1-2, with no clear D. The CDR3 is 12 amino acids. The V gene's germline CDR1 is LNHDA and CDR2 SQIVND (reference sequence). V was pared by 6 bases and J by 10 bases, with 15 bases between. The CDR3 loop is CASREQYEVYTF. The CDR3 nucleotides read TGTGCCAGTAGGGAGCAATATGAAGTCTACACCTTC.

This chain connects TRBV7-2 to TRBJ2-3; a weak D match, TRBD2 (6 bases). The length of the CDR3 is 15 residues. Trimming shortened V by 6 bases and J by 0 bases, and 13 bases separated the two germline ends. Germline CDR1 SGHTA, CDR2 FQGNSA. The CDR3 loop is CASRPPGLSTDTQYF. CDR3 DNA: TGTGCCAGCAGGCCTCCGGGACTGAGCACAGATACGCAGTATTTT.

This chain joins TRBV6-1 and TRBJ1-5, with D possibly matching TRBD1 (6 bases). CDR1 MNHNS and CDR2 SASEGT come from the germline V gene. The CDR3 extends over 13 amino acids. V was cut by 6 bases and J by 6 bases, with 12 bases left in between. In nucleotides, the CDR3 is TGTGCCAGCAGCCACAGGGCCGGTCAGCCCCAGCATTTT. Translation gives CASSHRAGQPQHF.

The chain employs TRBV6-5 and TRBJ2-5; D may be TRBD2 (5 bases). Trimming left V 10 bases short and J 7 bases short, with 19 bases between. Germline V gives CDR1 MNHEY, CDR2 SVGAGI. The CDR3 length is 13 residues. CDR3 in DNA: TGTGCCACCTCCGGGATCACCCTAGGGACCCAGTACTTC. This gives the protein CATSGITLGTQYF.

The chain links TRBV4-2 to TRBJ1-4, with unresolved D. With 0 bases removed from V and 0 bases from J, the gap between germline ends came to 23 bases. CDR3 length equals 21 residues. Germline lookup yields CDR1 LGHNA and CDR2 YNFKEQ. CDR3 sequence reads: CASSQDSNEGRKVATNEKLFF. Written as DNA, the CDR3 is TGTGCCAGCAGCCAAGATTCCAACGAGGGCAGGAAAGTTGCAACTAATGAAAAACTGTTTTTT.

The chain links TRBV13 to TRBJ2-2; D remains ambiguous. The length of the CDR3 is 14 residues. Germline V CDR1 and CDR2: PRHDT, FYEKMQ (reference sequence). Trimming pared 7 bases from V and 7 bases from J, leaving 16 bases between. The CDR3: CASTAYGSNGELFF. CDR3 DNA sequence: TGTGCCAGCACCGCATACGGGTCCAACGGGGAGCTGTTTTTT.

The chain is built from TRBV19 and TRBJ2-7, with a possible D match to TRBD2 (7 bases). V was clipped by 3 bases and J by 5 bases, with 14 bases between them. Germline lookup yields CDR1 LNHDA and CDR2 SQIVND (reference sequence). The CDR3 has 14 residues. The CDR3 coding sequence is TGTGCCAGTAGTATTGGGGGGGCGGCCGACGAGCAGTACTTC. It codes for CASSIGGAADEQYF.